This TCR beta chain was identified during a study of T-cell reconstitution after alpha-beta-depleted transplantation in children. Findings and caveats of the study: T-cell counts and diversity at one year following transplant were attributed mainly to newly produced T cells. Several hundred rapidly expanded clones from non-depleted graft cells reportedly supplied alpha-beta T cells about two months post-transplant. Surviving recipient T cells and thymic progenitors underlay high day-60 TCRbeta diversity in some patients.

CDR1 and CDR2 from the germline V gene are LGHNA and YNFKEQ. Trimming removed 1 base at V and 7 bases at J, with 16 bases between. The CDR3 contains 15 residues. As for this clonotype: Antigen specificity is unknown.

A library of TCRbeta sequences, prepared with unique molecular identifiers, was generated. MiXCR, run by TCRdb on the PCR reads, gives a single entry per CDR3 protein. The data show 700,000 to 950,000 distinct CDR3 sequences, less than 20% seen once. The sequence came from a male patient younger than 18 who had a stem cell transplant for acute lymphoblastic leukemia, so the T cells may come from the graft donor. The chain recombines TRBV4-2 with TRBJ1-1; no clear D. The sequenced sample was PBMCs, mostly from graft donor cells, obtained 360 days after TCRalphabeta/CD19-depleted stem cell transplant. Here the CDR3 DNA reads TGTGCCAGCAGCCAAGGTGTGGTAGTACTGGGTGAAGCTTTCTTT. This encodes CASSQGVVVLGEAFF.